A selection of T cell receptor beta chains follows, all from one sample in a study of T cells in Graves' hyperthyroidism and ophthalmopathy. TCRdb re-called the multiplex PCR reads with MiXCR, one entry per CDR3 protein. The sample includes around 760,000 distinct CDR3 sequences, 30% to 40% of them seen just once. Sequenced sample: blood. These receptors were taken from a woman aged 35 to 49 with Graves' hyperthyroidism. CDR3s include the opening cysteine and the closing phenylalanine or tryptophan. The D gene is left open where the match is weak. Clone size is given for some rows only: seen once, a few or many times, or a class if the clone is expanded.

D: NA; V: TRBV7-2; J: TRBJ2-7; size: NA; DNA: TGCGCCAGCGGCCAAGAAGGCAGCTCCTACGAGCAGTACTTC; CDR3: CASGQEGSSYEQYF
D: TRBD1; V: TRBV10-3; J: TRBJ1-5; size: many; DNA: TGTGCCAGCGGACAGGTTAGCAATCAGCCCCAGCATTTT; CDR3: CASGQVSNQPQHF
D: NA; V: TRBV2; J: TRBJ2-2; size: many; DNA: TGTGCCAGCAGTGAATTAGGAACAGCGAACACCGGGGAGCTGTTTTTT; CDR3: CASSELGTANTGELFF
D: NA; V: TRBV2; J: TRBJ1-5; size: NA; DNA: TGTGCCACAGGGACTAGCCGAGAGACCCAGCATTTT; CDR3: CATGTSRETQHF
D: NA; V: TRBV4-1; J: TRBJ1-4; size: NA; DNA: TGCGCCAGCAGCCAAGATTTCGACGGGCATAATGAAAAACTGTTTTTT; CDR3: CASSQDFDGHNEKLFF
D: NA; V: TRBV7-9; J: TRBJ1-5; size: NA; DNA: TGTGCCAGCAGTGGGGTAGGTGGGCTATTCAATCAGCCCCCGCATTTT; CDR3: CASSGVGGLFNQPPHF
D: NA; V: TRBV6-5; J: TRBJ1-5; size: NA; DNA: TGTGCCAGCAGTGATTACATAGAAGGCAATCAGCCCCAGCATTTT; CDR3: CASSDYIEGNQPQHF
D: TRBD2; V: TRBV10-2; J: TRBJ2-7; size: few; DNA: TGCGCCAGCAGTTACGCGACTAGCGGCCCCCACGAGCAGTACTTC; CDR3: CASSYATSGPHEQYF
D: NA; V: TRBV29-1; J: TRBJ2-5; size: many; DNA: TGCAGCGTTGAAGTATGGGGACAAGAGATCCAAGAGACCCAGTACTTC; CDR3: CSVEVWGQEIQETQYF
D: NA; V: TRBV10-3; J: TRBJ1-1; size: many; DNA: TGTGCCATCCCCGAGGGCCCAATGAACACTGAAGCTTTCTTT; CDR3: CAIPEGPMNTEAFF
D: NA; V: TRBV3-1; J: TRBJ1-4; size: NA; DNA: TGTGCCAGCAGCCAAGGGGGAGGTGAGAATGAAAAACTGTTTTTT; CDR3: CASSQGGGENEKLFF
D: NA; V: TRBV6-5; J: TRBJ2-2; size: many; DNA: TGTGCCAGCAGTTACCAGAGGGGCGGGGAGCTGTTTTTT; CDR3: CASSYQRGGELFF
D: NA; V: TRBV7-9; J: TRBJ2-7; size: NA; DNA: TGTGCCAGCAGCCCTTCAGAGAGCTCCTACGAGCAGTACTTC; CDR3: CASSPSESSYEQYF
D: NA; V: TRBV7-2; J: TRBJ2-5; size: NA; DNA: TGTGCCAGCAGCCTCCCAGGGTTCCAAGAGACCCAGTACTTC; CDR3: CASSLPGFQETQYF
D: NA; V: TRBV10-3; J: TRBJ2-2; size: NA; DNA: TGTGCCATCAGTGAGGGTCCCGGGGAGCTGTTTTTT; CDR3: CAISEGPGELFF
D: TRBD2; V: TRBV7-2; J: TRBJ2-7; size: few; DNA: TGTGCCAGCAGCTCTCGGACTAGCGGGAGTCGGGGCGAGCAGTACTTC; CDR3: CASSSRTSGSRGEQYF
D: NA; V: TRBV29-1; J: TRBJ2-7; size: NA; DNA: TGCAGCGTGGTGACAGGAGGCGACGAGCAGTACTTC; CDR3: CSVVTGGDEQYF
D: NA; V: TRBV10-3; J: TRBJ2-7; size: NA; DNA: TGTGCCAGCAGACCAGGGGCAGGGTGGTACGAGCAGTACTTC; CDR3: CASRPGAGWYEQYF
D: TRBD2; V: TRBV7-2; J: TRBJ2-1; size: NA; DNA: TGTGCCAGCAGCTACCCCGGGACTAATCTCTACAATGAGCAGTTCTTC; CDR3: CASSYPGTNLYNEQFF
D: NA; V: TRBV7-9; J: TRBJ2-7; size: NA; DNA: TGTGCCAGCAGCCAAGAAGGGTACGGAAACATCTACGAGCAGTACTTC; CDR3: CASSQEGYGNIYEQYF
D: NA; V: TRBV6-5; J: TRBJ2-7; size: NA; DNA: TGTGCCATCACGCTACGGGGGGGACAGGGACTTTCTCTGAACGAGCAGTACTTC; CDR3: CAITLRGGQGLSLNEQYF
D: NA; V: TRBV19; J: TRBJ2-7; size: NA; DNA: TGTGCCTGGAGTGTAGGGACCTACGAGCAGTACTTC; CDR3: CAWSVGTYEQYF
D: NA; V: TRBV9; J: TRBJ1-1; size: NA; DNA: TGTGCCAGCAGCGTAGAAGGCAGGGCCAGGGCCACTGAAGCTTTCTTT; CDR3: CASSVEGRARATEAFF
D: NA; V: TRBV3-1; J: TRBJ2-6; size: NA; DNA: TGTGCCAGCAGCCAAGAACGCTACGCTGGGGCCAACGTCCTGACTTTC; CDR3: CASSQERYAGANVLTF
D: NA; V: TRBV7-6; J: TRBJ2-7; size: NA; DNA: TGTGCCAGCAGCTTAGGGGGGGCGCGGTCGGACGAGCAGTACTTC; CDR3: CASSLGGARSDEQYF
D: TRBD1; V: TRBV10-1; J: TRBJ2-7; size: NA; DNA: TGCGCCAGCAGTGCGGGACAGGGAGGCTGGTACGAGCAGTACTTC; CDR3: CASSAGQGGWYEQYF
D: NA; V: TRBV29-1; J: TRBJ1-2; size: once; DNA: TGCAGCGTTGACGGGGGTGAAGGGTACACCTTC; CDR3: CSVDGGEGYTF
D: NA; V: TRBV12-3/TRBV12-4; J: TRBJ2-7; size: few; DNA: TGTGCCAGCAGTTTGGAAGTTCACGAGCAGTACTTC; CDR3: CASSLEVHEQYF
D: NA; V: TRBV7-6; J: TRBJ2-5; size: NA; DNA: TGTGCCAGCAGCTTAGGGGGGGGAACAGGGGGAGAGACCCAGTACTTC; CDR3: CASSLGGGTGGETQYF
D: NA; V: TRBV6-4; J: TRBJ1-5; size: NA; DNA: TGTGCCAGCACCCGCGGGTGGGGCCACAATCAGCCCCAGCATTTT; CDR3: CASTRGWGHNQPQHF
D: NA; V: TRBV14; J: TRBJ1-6; size: NA; DNA: TGTGCCAGCAGCCAAGGGGGCAGTTCAACCCTGAAAAAACCCCTCCACTTT; CDR3: CASSQGGSSTLKKPLHF
D: TRBD1; V: TRBV19; J: TRBJ1-1; size: NA; DNA: TGTGCCAGCAGTTTAGGGGGCCAAAACACTGAAGCTTTCTTT; CDR3: CASSLGGQNTEAFF
D: TRBD2; V: TRBV7-9; J: TRBJ2-5; size: NA; DNA: TGTGCCAGCAGCCAAGATCTAAGCGGGGGGTACCAAGAGACCCAGTACTTC; CDR3: CASSQDLSGGYQETQYF
D: NA; V: TRBV5-4; J: TRBJ1-4; size: NA; DNA: TGTGCCAGCAGCCGGGGGAGTCGAGAAAAACTGTTTTTT; CDR3: CASSRGSREKLFF
D: TRBD1; V: TRBV12-5; J: TRBJ2-2; size: NA; DNA: TGTGCTAGTGCCCCCCTCCGGACAGGAAACACCGGGGAGCTGTTTTTT; CDR3: CASAPLRTGNTGELFF
D: TRBD1; V: TRBV2; J: TRBJ2-2; size: once; DNA: TGTGCCAGCAGGCCACCCGAGACAGGGGTCCCCGGGGAGCTGTTTTTT; CDR3: CASRPPETGVPGELFF
D: TRBD1; V: TRBV7-9; J: TRBJ2-5; size: NA; DNA: TGTGCCAGCAGCCCACAGGGGAACGGAGAGACCCAGTACTTC; CDR3: CASSPQGNGETQYF
D: NA; V: TRBV5-1; J: TRBJ2-5; size: few; DNA: TGCGCCAGCACGGGAACGGCTAGCCTACAAGAGACCCAGTACTTC; CDR3: CASTGTASLQETQYF
D: NA; V: TRBV7-2; J: TRBJ2-5; size: many; DNA: TGTGCCAGCAGCCCAGACAGGGGAGGGCAGACCCAGTACTTC; CDR3: CASSPDRGGQTQYF
D: TRBD2; V: TRBV4-3; J: TRBJ2-6; size: few; DNA: TGCGCCAGCAGCCAAGATCCCCTAGCGGGGGCTGGGGCCAACGTCCTGACTTTC; CDR3: CASSQDPLAGAGANVLTF
D: NA; V: TRBV7-2; J: TRBJ2-5; size: NA; DNA: TGTGCCAGCAGCTTTTTGGTGTCCGCAGGTCGAATCCAAGAGACCCAGTACTTC; CDR3: CASSFLVSAGRIQETQYF
D: NA; V: TRBV6-5; J: TRBJ1-5; size: many; DNA: TGTGCCAGCAGGGAACAGGCCACCTATCAGCCCCAGCATTTT; CDR3: CASREQATYQPQHF
D: TRBD1; V: TRBV19; J: TRBJ2-7; size: few; DNA: TGTGCCAGTAGTAATCAACAGGGGTGGTCCTACGAGCAGTACTTC; CDR3: CASSNQQGWSYEQYF
D: NA; V: TRBV6-4; J: TRBJ1-1; size: many; DNA: TGTGCCAGCAGGGAAACGTTTGAAACTGAAGCTTTCTTT; CDR3: CASRETFETEAFF
D: TRBD1; V: TRBV2; J: TRBJ1-5; size: many; DNA: TGTGCCAGCAAGCGAGACAGGGATCAGCCCCAGCATTTT; CDR3: CASKRDRDQPQHF
D: TRBD2; V: TRBV5-8; J: TRBJ2-7; size: few; DNA: TGTGCCAGCAGCATTACTAGCGCCTCCTACGAGCAGTACTTC; CDR3: CASSITSASYEQYF